The 20 T cell receptor beta chains listed next were all sequenced from one sample in a study of blood T cell repertoires in COVID-19. The repertoire was sequenced with immunoSEQ multiplex PCR; TCRdb's copy has only in-frame clones and lacks some. The data hold around 480,000 clones, with approximately 88% observed a single time. What was sequenced was peripheral blood. Every receptor here comes from a woman between 50 and 59 years old with COVID-19, enrolled during active disease.

This clone was counted once. The rearrangement joins TRBV5-4 to TRBJ2-3, with 9 bases fitting TRBD2. CDR1 is SGHNT and CDR2 is YYREEE in the germline V gene (reference sequence). The CDR3 has 15 residues. Trimming removed 0 bases from V and 6 bases from J; junction bases left unmatched: 5. The CDR3 DNA sequence: TGTGCCAGCAGCTTGGATGTAGCGGGGGTGGATACGCAGTATTTT. Protein: CASSLDVAGVDTQYF.

This chain joins TRBV14 and TRBJ2-2, with D perhaps matching TRBD1 (5 bases). The V end lost 8 bases, the J end lost 0 bases, and 10 bases lay between the germline ends. There are 14 residues in the CDR3. Per germline, CDR1 SGHDN and CDR2 FVKESK. As DNA, the CDR3 is TGTGCCAGCTCTAAAGGGGCGAACACCGGGGAGCTGTTTTTT. Its translation: CASSKGANTGELFF.

This clone was observed a single time. The chain couples TRBV5-1 to TRBJ1-1; the D is unclear. Germline V gene data show CDR1 as SGHRS and CDR2 as YFSETQ. Trimming removed 5 bases at V and 4 bases at J, with 12 bases between. The CDR3 totals 13 residues. The CDR3 loop is CASSQGLGTEAFF. The CDR3 DNA reads TGCGCCAGCAGTCAAGGACTGGGCACTGAAGCTTTCTTT.

Points on this clone: This same CDR3 is encoded by further DNA sequences in the sample. The gene calls are TRBV5-1 and TRBJ2-7; 9 bases map to TRBD1. The V segment lost 4 bases and the J segment 6 bases; nucleotides outside the gene matches: 5. This CDR3 has 13 amino acids. CDR1 and CDR2 (germline): SGHRS, YFSETQ. Here the CDR3 reads CASSPGQGAEQYF. As DNA, the CDR3 is TGCGCCAGCAGCCCGGGACAGGGAGCCGAGCAGTACTTC. Drawing the rest from reference TRBV5-1 and TRBJ2-7, the complete variable domain is KAGVTQTPRYLIKTRGQQVTLSCSPISGHRSVSWYQQTPGQGLQFLFEYFSETQRNKGNFPGRFSGRQFSNSRSEMNVSTLELGDSALYLCASSPGQGAEQYFGPGTRLTVT.

The chain joins TRBV2 to TRBJ1-6, with D hard to call. This CDR3 is built from 14 residues. Trimming shortened V by 0 bases and J by 7 bases, and 7 bases separated the two germline ends. Germline V CDR1 and CDR2: SNHLY, FYNNEI. The CDR3 protein is CASSEARVNSPLHF. CDR3 DNA sequence: TGTGCCAGCAGTGAAGCCCGGGTAAATTCACCCCTCCACTTT.

This chain joins TRBV7-3 and TRBJ2-7, with D unclear. V gave up 1 base and J gave up 4 bases, with 5 bases separating them. Germline values: CDR1 SGHTA, CDR2 FQGTGA. There are 12 residues in the CDR3. The chain's CDR3 is CASSLNGYEQYF. The CDR3 nucleotides are TGTGCCAGCAGCTTAAACGGGTACGAGCAGTACTTC.

The chain recombines TRBV6-4 with TRBJ1-1; D unresolved. The CDR3 is 13 amino acids. V lost 3 bases to trimming and J lost 5 bases, with 10 bases between them. Germline V gene data show CDR1 as MRHNA and CDR2 as SNTAGT. This CDR3 reads CASSELAGTEAFF. The CDR3 nucleotides are TGTGCCAGCAGTGAATTGGCGGGGACTGAAGCTTTCTTT.

V is TRBV5-1 and J is TRBJ1-2; D is perhaps TRBD1 (5 bases). V was trimmed by 1 base and J by 5 bases, leaving 15 bases between them. In germline, CDR1 is SGHRS, CDR2 YFSETQ. The CDR3 has 15 residues. The CDR3 coding sequence is TGCGCCAGCAGCTTGTCATCCCGACAGCTTTATGGCTACACCTTC. It yields the protein CASSLSSRQLYGYTF.

The rearrangement links TRBV5-1 to TRBJ1-2; D remains unclear. The CDR3 runs 15 residues. V gave up 5 bases and J gave up 4 bases, with 18 bases separating them. Germline CDR1 reads SGHRS; CDR2 reads YFSETQ. In nucleotides, the CDR3 is TGCGCCAGCAGGGTGCTTGGCGAGGCGGGCTATGGCTACACCTTC. Protein sequence: CASRVLGEAGYGYTF.

This sequence joins TRBV30 and TRBJ2-1; possibly TRBD2 for D (6 bases). V lost 4 bases to trimming and J lost 10 bases, with 17 bases between them. Germline V lookup: CDR1 GTSNPN, CDR2 SVGIG (reference sequence). CDR3 size: 13 residues. The CDR3 coding sequence is TGTGCCTGGACCCAAAGACTAGTTCGGGAGCAGTTCTTC. This gives the protein CAWTQRLVREQFF.

This clone was seen just once. The V call is TRBV7-3, the J call TRBJ1-1; D ambiguous. The V gene lost 3 bases and the J gene lost 4 bases, with 9 bases spanning the gap. CDR3 size: 13 residues. The germline gives CDR1 SGHTA, CDR2 FQGTGA. The CDR3 loop is CASSFSGSTEAFF. The CDR3, as DNA: TGTGCCAGCAGCTTCAGCGGGAGCACTGAAGCTTTCTTT.

The chain employs TRBV3-1 (or the pseudogene TRBV3-2) and TRBJ2-1, with a weak D call TRBD2 (6 bases). This CDR3 has 16 residues. CDR1 is LGHDT, CDR2 YNNKEL, per germline (reference sequence). The germline V and J ends were trimmed by 4 bases and 6 bases, with 19 bases remaining between them. CDR3 in amino acids: CASSPPRRGLINEQFF. DNA for the CDR3: TGTGCCAGCAGCCCCCCCCGGCGGGGATTGATCAATGAGCAGTTCTTC.

The DNA for the CDR3 is TGTGCCACGGGGGCCGACAGGGACACTGAAGCTTTCTTT. Translation gives CATGADRDTEAFF. This sequence joins TRBV15 and TRBJ1-1, with 7 bases lining up with TRBD1. Unmatched junction bases numbered 7, after V lost 9 bases and J lost 3 bases. The CDR3 spans 13 residues. Looked up from germline, CDR1 is LNHNV and CDR2 is YYDKDF (reference sequence).

The chain recombines TRBV7-2 with TRBJ1-1; tentatively, D is TRBD1 (5 bases). Germline V gene sequence: CDR1 SGHTA, CDR2 FQGNSA. The CDR3 spans 15 residues. Trimming left V 0 bases short and J 5 bases short, with 13 bases between. The CDR3 here is CASSLAPGPGTEAFF. The DNA of the CDR3 is TGTGCCAGCAGCTTAGCACCAGGGCCCGGGACTGAAGCTTTCTTT.

CDR3 bases: TGTGCCACCAGTGCTTCAGGTAGCAATCAGCCCCAGCATTTT. Its protein is CATSASGSNQPQHF. The chain carries TRBV24-1 and TRBJ1-5; D gene unclear. Between the trimmed V and J ends, which lost 5 bases and 0 bases, there was a span of 7 bases. The germline CDR1 and CDR2 sequences are KGHDR and SFDVKD. The CDR3 runs to 14 residues.

The chain couples TRBV6-5 to TRBJ2-5, with 11 positions matching TRBD1. The CDR3 is 15 residues long. With 6 bases clipped from V and 5 bases from J, the junction kept 8 bases outside the gene matches. From germline, CDR1 is MNHEY and CDR2 SVGAGI. The CDR3 nucleotides read TGTGCCAGCAGCCGCTGGACAGGGGGCAGGGAGACCCAGTACTTC. Translated, it gives CASSRWTGGRETQYF.

The genes are TRBV19 and TRBJ1-5, with D possibly matching TRBD1 (5 bases). Germline-derived CDR1 and CDR2 are LNHDA and SQIVND (reference sequence). V was clipped by 9 bases and J by 0 bases, with 12 bases between them. This CDR3 has 14 amino acids. As DNA, the CDR3 is TGTGCCAGCGACCGACAGAATAGCAATCAGCCCCAGCATTTT. This gives the protein CASDRQNSNQPQHF.

The V call is TRBV19, the J call TRBJ1-5; 10 bases match TRBD1. The CDR3 extends over 15 amino acids. V trimming: 4 bases; J trimming: 6 bases; junction bases outside the gene matches: 6. Looked up from germline, CDR1 is LNHDA and CDR2 is SQIVND (reference sequence). The CDR3 is CASSTGTGEAQPQHF. Written as DNA, the CDR3 is TGTGCCAGTAGTACCGGGACAGGGGAGGCTCAGCCCCAGCATTTT.

This clone was seen only a few times. The chain combines TRBV6-1 with TRBJ2-7; D perhaps matches TRBD2 (6 bases). This CDR3 contains 15 residues. V was pared by 0 bases and J by 5 bases, with 14 bases between. Germline CDR1 and CDR2: MNHNS and SASEGT. The CDR3 is CASSEAAGPGDEQYF. The CDR3 DNA sequence: TGTGCCAGCAGTGAAGCGGCGGGGCCGGGGGACGAGCAGTACTTC.

The V gene is TRBV18, the J gene TRBJ1-4, with a possible D match to TRBD1 (5 bases). The V end was cut by 1 base, the J end by 8 bases, with 14 bases between. The germline CDR1 and CDR2 sequences are KGHSH and LQKENI. CDR3 length: 15 residues. The chain's CDR3 is CASSPLASQDEKLFF. The DNA of the CDR3 is TGTGCCAGCTCACCACTGGCCTCACAGGACGAAAAACTGTTTTTT.